Following are 20 T cell receptor beta chains from one sample sequenced in a study of cytomegalovirus exposure and HLA in healthy donors. The PCR had 60 Vbeta and 13 Jbeta primers. Using immunoSEQ multiplex PCR, the repertoire was profiled, and TCRdb retains in-frame clones only, with some absent. This table holds 180,000 or so clones, approximately 85% found once. Source material: PBMCs. These receptors all stem from a man younger than 35 in good health and CMV-seropositive.

This clone was recorded once. J is TRBJ2-7 and V is TRBV7-2; 10 bases are shared with TRBD2. The CDR3 runs 13 residues. Germline loops: CDR1 SGHTA, CDR2 FQGNSA. Trimming removed 8 bases from V and 4 bases from J; junction bases left unmatched: 5. CDR3 amino acids: CASGTSATYEQYF. As DNA, the CDR3 is TGTGCCAGCGGGACTAGCGCGACTTACGAGCAGTACTTC.

CDR3 in amino acids: CASSPLRRGPYEQYF. As DNA, the CDR3 is TGTGCCAGCAGTCCGCTCAGAAGGGGTCCATACGAGCAGTACTTC. J is TRBJ2-7 and V is TRBV11-2; D might be TRBD1 (5 bases). This CDR3 contains 15 residues. The germline V and J ends were trimmed by 6 bases and 4 bases, with 19 bases remaining between them. Germline V lookup: CDR1 SGHAT, CDR2 FQNNGV.

The rearrangement links TRBV7-2 to TRBJ1-4; a possible D gene is TRBD1 (6 bases). The germline V gene encodes CDR1 SGHTA and CDR2 FQGNSA. With 1 base removed from V and 4 bases from J, the gap between germline ends came to 13 bases. The CDR3 contains 16 residues. CDR3 residues: CASSLVGGAINEKLFF. The CDR3 DNA reads TGTGCCAGCAGCTTAGTGGGGGGGGCTATTAATGAAAAACTGTTTTTT.

The CDR3 DNA reads TGTGCCAGCAGTTTCCAGCGGGTCACAGATACGCAGTATTTT. It codes for CASSFQRVTDTQYF. The chain links TRBV27 to TRBJ2-3; D is possibly TRBD2 (6 bases). V was clipped by 3 bases and J by 2 bases, with 9 bases between them. This CDR3 spans 14 amino acids. Germline V gene sequence: CDR1 MNHEY, CDR2 SMNVEV (reference sequence).

The chain carries TRBV6-5 and TRBJ1-1; TRBD1 is a possible D gene (6 bases). Trimming pared 1 base from V and 1 base from J, leaving 10 bases between. The CDR3 extends over 15 amino acids. Germline-derived CDR1 and CDR2 are MNHEY and SVGAGI. Written as DNA, the CDR3 is TGTGCCAGCAGTTACTTGCAGGGGCCGAACACTGAAGCTTTCTTT. Encoded protein: CASSYLQGPNTEAFF.

The J gene is TRBJ2-5, the V gene TRBV6-1; perhaps TRBD1 as D (6 bases). The CDR3 length is 16 residues. Germline V lookup: CDR1 MNHNS, CDR2 SASEGT. V was trimmed by 4 bases and J by 5 bases, leaving 20 bases between them. As DNA, the CDR3 is TGTGCCAGCAGTGCCCCGAGGGGGATGGGTCCGGAGACCCAGTACTTC. It yields the protein CASSAPRGMGPETQYF.

This clone was recorded a few times. The rearrangement joins TRBV7-9 to TRBJ1-4; 7 bases fit TRBD1. V gave up 4 bases and J gave up 7 bases; unmatched junction bases: 6. The germline V gene encodes CDR1 SEHNR and CDR2 FQNEAQ (reference sequence). The CDR3 runs 14 residues. CDR3 sequence (DNA): TGTGCCAGCAGCTCTGAACAGGGGTTTGAAAAACTGTTTTTT. Residues: CASSSEQGFEKLFF. Drawing the rest from reference TRBV7-9 and TRBJ1-4, the complete variable domain is DTGVSQNPRHKITKRGQNVTFRCDPISEHNRLYWYRQTLGQGPEFLTYFQNEAQLEKSRLLSDRFSAERPKGSFSTLEIQRTEQGDSAMYLCASSSEQGFEKLFFGSGTQLSVL.

The genes are TRBV25-1 and TRBJ1-2; D is ambiguous. The V end was cut by 6 bases, the J end by 4 bases, with 15 bases between. The CDR3 length is 14 residues. In germline, CDR1 is MGHDK, CDR2 SYGVNS. CDR3 nucleotides: TGTGCCAGCAGACCGCCCGGTATTGGCTATGGCTACACCTTC. Translating gives CASRPPGIGYGYTF.

This chain joins TRBV6-1 and TRBJ1-3, with D possibly matching TRBD1 (5 bases). This CDR3 spans 13 amino acids. Germline CDR1 reads MNHNS; CDR2 reads SASEGT. Trimming took off 8 bases at V and 3 bases at J, with 11 bases between the two ends. The chain's CDR3 is CASGGGNGNTIYF. As DNA, the CDR3 is TGTGCCAGCGGCGGGGGAAATGGAAACACCATATATTTT.

The V and J genes are TRBV5-1 and TRBJ2-7, with 8 bases fitting TRBD2. The junction had 1 base not matched to a gene; V was cut back by 0 bases and J by 2 bases. CDR1 is SGHRS, CDR2 YFSETQ, per germline. This CDR3 is 14 amino acids long. CDR3 sequence reads: CASSLVAGTYEQYF. The CDR3 bases are TGCGCCAGCAGCTTGGTAGCGGGGACCTACGAGCAGTACTTC. Combining the CDR3 with reference TRBV5-1 and TRBJ2-7 gives the whole variable domain KAGVTQTPRYLIKTRGQQVTLSCSPISGHRSVSWYQQTPGQGLQFLFEYFSETQRNKGNFPGRFSGRQFSNSRSEMNVSTLELGDSALYLCASSLVAGTYEQYFGPGTRLTVT.

This chain uses TRBV9 with TRBJ1-3, with D unclear. V dropped 9 bases and J dropped 0 bases, with 16 bases sitting between them. This CDR3 comprises 15 residues. Germline V gene sequence: CDR1 SGDLS, CDR2 YYNGEE. The CDR3 region is CATLTVRSSGNTIYF. CDR3 DNA sequence: TGTGCCACCCTGACGGTGCGGAGCTCTGGAAACACCATATATTTT.

V and J are TRBV5-1 and TRBJ2-7; a weak D match, TRBD1 (5 bases). This CDR3 region has 15 residues. CDR1 and CDR2 from the germline V gene are SGHRS and YFSETQ. V lost 0 bases, J lost 3 bases, and 13 bases lay in between. The CDR3 spells CASSLVQGFSYEQYF. The DNA of the CDR3 is TGCGCCAGCAGCTTGGTGCAGGGTTTTAGCTACGAGCAGTACTTC.

This sequence joins TRBV6-5 and TRBJ1-6; 7 nucleotides agree with TRBD1. The junction had 7 bases not matched to a gene; V was cut back by 4 bases and J by 10 bases. CDR3 size: 14 residues. Germline CDR1 reads MNHEY; CDR2 reads SVGAGI. The CDR3 sequence is CASSLTGRESPLHF. The CDR3 DNA reads TGTGCCAGCAGTTTGACAGGGCGTGAGTCACCCCTCCACTTT.

The chain carries TRBV9 and TRBJ2-3, with 9 bases lining up with TRBD1. Per germline, CDR1 SGDLS and CDR2 YYNGEE. CDR3 length: 16 amino acids. V lost 0 bases and J lost 3; bases outside the gene matches: 5. CDR3 protein: CASSVEDRGGTDTQYF. As DNA, the CDR3 is TGTGCCAGCAGCGTAGAGGACAGGGGTGGGACAGATACGCAGTATTTT.

This chain connects TRBV2 to TRBJ2-1; D is possibly TRBD2 (6 bases). Trimming stripped 5 bases from V and 3 bases from J, with 8 bases between. The CDR3 totals 13 residues. Looked up from germline, CDR1 is SNHLY and CDR2 is FYNNEI. CDR3 bases: TGTGCCAGCAGTCGGGGGAGCTACAATGAGCAGTTCTTC. This sequence encodes CASSRGSYNEQFF.

The J gene is TRBJ2-1, the V gene TRBV19, with 9 bases that match TRBD2. Germline CDR1 is LNHDA and CDR2 is SQIVND (reference sequence). After removal of 5 bases from V and 0 bases from J, the junction contained 2 bases not matched to a gene. This CDR3 comprises 15 residues. The CDR3 is CASSGGGASYNEQFF. DNA for the CDR3: TGTGCCAGTAGTGGCGGGGGGGCCTCCTACAATGAGCAGTTCTTC.

The CDR3 nucleotides read TGTGCCAGCAGGGCAGGGTTTTCTCTTCCCCAGCATTTT. Translation: CASRAGFSLPQHF. The gene calls are TRBV6-5 and TRBJ1-5, with a weak D call TRBD1 (5 bases). This CDR3 has 13 amino acids. Germline V gives CDR1 MNHEY, CDR2 SVGAGI. The V end lost 6 bases, the J end lost 10 bases, and 16 bases lay between the germline ends.

Here the CDR3 reads CASRTDRGPYNEQFF. CDR3 in DNA: TGTGCCAGCAGGACGGACAGGGGGCCTTACAATGAGCAGTTCTTC. The chain is built from TRBV27 and TRBJ2-1; 11 nucleotides agree with TRBD1. J gave up 4 bases and V 6 bases, and 5 bases lay outside the gene matches. The germline V gene has CDR1 MNHEY and CDR2 SMNVEV (reference sequence). The CDR3 runs 15 residues.

V is TRBV4-1 and J is TRBJ2-1; a weak D match, TRBD2 (6 bases). In germline, CDR1 is MGHRA, CDR2 YSYEKL. Between the trimmed V and J ends, which lost 1 base and 5 bases, there was a span of 15 bases. CDR3 length equals 16 residues. The DNA of the CDR3 is TGCGCCAGCAGCCAAGTGTGGGGGGTTCAAAACAATGAGCAGTTCTTC. Protein product: CASSQVWGVQNNEQFF.

The chain links TRBV7-3 to TRBJ2-1; 8 positions agree with TRBD2. This CDR3 has 16 residues. The ends lost 2 bases at V and 7 bases at J; junction bases unmatched: 10. Germline lookup yields CDR1 SGHTA and CDR2 FQGTGA. CDR3 sequence: CASSLRGGPRPNEQFF. CDR3 sequence (DNA): TGTGCCAGCAGCTTACGCGGGGGGCCTCGCCCGAATGAGCAGTTCTTC.